This T cell receptor (beta chain) was captured by sequencing in a study of blood T cell repertoires in COVID-19. Study-level information: PBMCs, B-cell-depleted T cells, or T cells provided the cDNA or gDNA that made up the material.

The CDR3 length is 18 residues. The germline V and J ends were trimmed by 0 bases and 0 bases, with 14 bases remaining between them. CDR1 and CDR2 (germline): SGHTA, FQGNSA. TCRdb's copy holds only in-frame clones and misses some; the assay was immunoSEQ multiplex PCR. The sample has nearly 55,000 clones; roughly 86% are singletons. Source material: peripheral blood. The chain carries TRBV7-2 and TRBJ2-2; D gene uncertain. This receptor was taken from a man aged 65 to 85 with active COVID-19. CDR3 nucleotides: TGTGCCAGCAGCTTAGCGCCCCTTCCTAGGCCGAACACCGGGGAGCTGTTTTTT. Translated: CASSLAPLPRPNTGELFF.